Listed below are T cell receptor beta chains from one sample, sequenced in a study of blood T cell repertoires in COVID-19. Produced via immunoSEQ multiplex PCR; TCRdb's table is partial and in-frame only. Of under 300,000 clones listed, around 81% are singletons. The sequenced sample was peripheral blood. These receptors were taken from a woman in her fifties or sixties with active or convalescent COVID-19. Each CDR3 is given with its conserved first and last residue. Fields, in order: V gene, J gene, CDR3 protein.

>TRBV5-4|TRBJ2-3
CASSPAGGLTDTQYF
>TRBV4-2|TRBJ1-1
CASISLKDSGNTEAFF
>TRBV2|TRBJ1-4
CASRATGVYEKLFF
>TRBV30|TRBJ1-1
CGLEDRGNTEAFF
>TRBV10-3|TRBJ2-1
CAISESRTSGTNNEQFF
>TRBV9|TRBJ2-7
CASSVAPTGVDHEQYF
>TRBV9|TRBJ1-2
CASSLDRYYGYTF
>TRBV5-6|TRBJ2-7
CASSLGDYEQYF
>TRBV30|TRBJ2-3
CAWSVQGDRGFSTDTQYF
>TRBV10-1|TRBJ1-2
CASSESTEDFYGYTF
>TRBV6-6|TRBJ1-4
CAGRQATNEKLFF
>TRBV11-2|TRBJ2-5
CASSSHWGGQETQYF
>TRBV7-2|TRBJ2-2
CASSFGGPGELFF
>TRBV19|TRBJ1-4
CASSGRTGGREKLFF
>TRBV3-1/TRBV3-2|TRBJ1-2
CASSQAWGLESNYGYTF
>TRBV11-3|TRBJ2-3
CASSLEPGGSDTQYF
>TRBV4-1|TRBJ1-6
CASSQGAGYNSPLHF
>TRBV19|TRBJ1-1
CASIEGANTEAFF
>TRBV13|TRBJ2-7
CASSLGPLNYEQYF
>TRBV7-9|TRBJ1-1
CASSSARAGGEAFF
>TRBV7-2|TRBJ2-7
CASSLLLGGQPGEQYF
>TRBV7-6|TRBJ2-7
CASSLLAGGYYEQYF
>TRBV5-6|TRBJ1-1
CASSPGTGRNTEAFF
>TRBV9|TRBJ2-7
CASSVAGGPDEQYF
>TRBV2|TRBJ1-1
CASSSDRGRRAEAFF
>TRBV27|TRBJ1-5
CASSLDRVRQPQHF
>TRBV10-1|TRBJ2-2
CAIRRTESTGELFF
>TRBV6-5|TRBJ2-7
CASSYGTGTAEQYF
>TRBV15|TRBJ1-5
CATSRGPFVGGNQPQHF
>TRBV3-1/TRBV3-2|TRBJ1-1
CASSPDLNTEAFF
>TRBV6-5|TRBJ2-3
CASSFLAGGSTDTQYF
>TRBV7-2|TRBJ1-5
CASSTDRLRGRNQPQHF
>TRBV5-6|TRBJ2-1
CASSILAGAVNEQFF
>TRBV5-4|TRBJ1-5
CASSLAGGNQPQHF
>TRBV4-1|TRBJ2-2
CASSDPGLAGKKPGELFF
>TRBV9|TRBJ1-2
CASSGGQGTSGYTF
>TRBV5-1|TRBJ2-2
CASSPGGVRLTGELFF
>TRBV15|TRBJ1-5
CATSRNLAGSNQPQHF
>TRBV3-1/TRBV3-2|TRBJ2-5
CASSQEVLGQGLEETQYF
>TRBV7-9|TRBJ2-7
CASSYRDSLDEQYF
>TRBV15|TRBJ2-7
CATSSGGSRYF
>TRBV7-9|TRBJ2-6
CASSYTGGGANVLTF
>TRBV5-1|TRBJ1-6
CASSYDLLTGLGSPLHF
>TRBV2|TRBJ2-5
CASSVVPHQAETQYF
>TRBV12-3/TRBV12-4|TRBJ1-1
CASSVGGTEAFF
>TRBV7-2|TRBJ1-6
CASSTGARSINSPLHF
>TRBV2|TRBJ2-2
CASLYGELFF
>TRBV6-5|TRBJ2-2
CASRRQGNSGELFF
>TRBV4-3|TRBJ1-2
CASSQDDHGNYGYTF
>TRBV19|TRBJ2-5
CASSGYRGETQYF